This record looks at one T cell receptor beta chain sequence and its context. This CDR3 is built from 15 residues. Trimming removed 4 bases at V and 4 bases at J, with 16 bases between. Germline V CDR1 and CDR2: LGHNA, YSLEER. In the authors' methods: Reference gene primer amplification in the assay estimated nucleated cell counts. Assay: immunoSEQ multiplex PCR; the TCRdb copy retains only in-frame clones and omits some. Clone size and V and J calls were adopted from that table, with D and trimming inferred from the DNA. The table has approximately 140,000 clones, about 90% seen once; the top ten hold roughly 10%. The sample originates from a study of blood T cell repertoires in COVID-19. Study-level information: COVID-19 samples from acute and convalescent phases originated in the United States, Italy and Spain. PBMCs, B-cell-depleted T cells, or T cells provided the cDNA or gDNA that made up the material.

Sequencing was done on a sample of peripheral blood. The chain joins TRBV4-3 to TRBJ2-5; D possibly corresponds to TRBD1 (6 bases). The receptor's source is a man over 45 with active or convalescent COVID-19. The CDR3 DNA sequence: TGCGCCAGCAGCCTGGGGGCCCGCAGGGGAGAGACCCAGTACTTC. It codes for CASSLGARRGETQYF.